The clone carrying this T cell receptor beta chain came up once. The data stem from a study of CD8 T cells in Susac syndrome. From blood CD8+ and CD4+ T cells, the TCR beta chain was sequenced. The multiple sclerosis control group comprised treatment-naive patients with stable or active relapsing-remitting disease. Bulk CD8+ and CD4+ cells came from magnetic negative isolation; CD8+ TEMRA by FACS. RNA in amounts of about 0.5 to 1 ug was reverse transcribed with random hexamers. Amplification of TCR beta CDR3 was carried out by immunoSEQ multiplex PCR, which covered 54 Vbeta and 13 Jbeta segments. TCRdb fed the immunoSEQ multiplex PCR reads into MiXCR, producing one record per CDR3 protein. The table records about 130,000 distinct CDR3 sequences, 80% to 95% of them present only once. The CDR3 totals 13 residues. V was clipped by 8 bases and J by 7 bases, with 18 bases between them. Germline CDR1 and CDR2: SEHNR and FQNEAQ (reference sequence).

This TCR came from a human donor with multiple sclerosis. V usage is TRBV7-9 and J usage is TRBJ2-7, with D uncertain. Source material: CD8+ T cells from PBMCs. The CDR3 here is CASGPGTLKEQYF. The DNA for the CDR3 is TGTGCCAGCGGACCGGGCACACTCAAGGAGCAGTACTTC.